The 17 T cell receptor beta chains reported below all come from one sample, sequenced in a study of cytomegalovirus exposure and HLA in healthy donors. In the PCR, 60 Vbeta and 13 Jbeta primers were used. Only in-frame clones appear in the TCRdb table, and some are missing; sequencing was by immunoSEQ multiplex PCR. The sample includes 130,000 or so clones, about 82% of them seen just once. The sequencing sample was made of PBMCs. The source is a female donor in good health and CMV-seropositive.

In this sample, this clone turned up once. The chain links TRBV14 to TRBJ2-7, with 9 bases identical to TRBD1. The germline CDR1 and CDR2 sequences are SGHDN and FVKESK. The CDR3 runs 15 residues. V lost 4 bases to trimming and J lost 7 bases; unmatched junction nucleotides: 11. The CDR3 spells CASSLGQGHLGEQYF. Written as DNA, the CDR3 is TGTGCCAGCAGCCTCGGACAGGGGCATTTGGGGGAGCAGTACTTC.

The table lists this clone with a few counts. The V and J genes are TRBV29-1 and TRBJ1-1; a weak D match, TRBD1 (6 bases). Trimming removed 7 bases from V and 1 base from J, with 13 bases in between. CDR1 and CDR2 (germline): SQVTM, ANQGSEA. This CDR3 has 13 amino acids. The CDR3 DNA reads TGCAGCGCCCAGGGACATACGAACACTGAAGCTTTCTTT. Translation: CSAQGHTNTEAFF. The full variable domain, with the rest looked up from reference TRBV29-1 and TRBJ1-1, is SAVISQKPSRDICQRGTSLTIQCQVDSQVTMMFWYRQQPGQSLTLIATANQGSEATYESGFVIDKFPISRPNLTFSTLTVSNMSPEDSSIYLCSAQGHTNTEAFFGQGTRLTVV.

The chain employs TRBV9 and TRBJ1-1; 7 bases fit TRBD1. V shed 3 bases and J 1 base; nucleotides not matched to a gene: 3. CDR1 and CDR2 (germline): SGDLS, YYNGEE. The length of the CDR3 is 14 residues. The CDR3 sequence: CASSAGTANTEAFF. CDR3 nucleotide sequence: TGTGCCAGCAGCGCCGGGACAGCGAACACTGAAGCTTTCTTT.

CDR3 sequence: CASSESTGRNYGYTF. As DNA, the CDR3 is TGTGCCAGCAGTGAATCGACAGGACGAAACTATGGCTACACCTTC. The gene calls are TRBV6-1 and TRBJ1-2, with a weak D call TRBD1 (6 bases). The ends were cut back, 2 bases at V and 2 bases at J, with 12 bases in the middle. CDR3 length: 15 amino acids. From germline, CDR1 is MNHNS and CDR2 SASEGT.

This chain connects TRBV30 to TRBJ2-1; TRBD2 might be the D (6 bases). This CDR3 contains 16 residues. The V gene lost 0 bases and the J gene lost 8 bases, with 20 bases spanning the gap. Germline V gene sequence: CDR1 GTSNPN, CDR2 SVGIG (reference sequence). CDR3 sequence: CAWSVKAAGPLDEQFF. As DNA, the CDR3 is TGTGCCTGGAGTGTAAAGGCCGCGGGGCCCCTGGATGAGCAGTTCTTC. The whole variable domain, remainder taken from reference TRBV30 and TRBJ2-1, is SQTIHQWPATLVQPVGSPLSLECTVEGTSNPNLYWYRQAAGRGLQLLFYSVGIGQISSEVPQNLSASRPQDRQFILSSKKLLLSDSGFYLCAWSVKAAGPLDEQFFGPGTRLTVL.

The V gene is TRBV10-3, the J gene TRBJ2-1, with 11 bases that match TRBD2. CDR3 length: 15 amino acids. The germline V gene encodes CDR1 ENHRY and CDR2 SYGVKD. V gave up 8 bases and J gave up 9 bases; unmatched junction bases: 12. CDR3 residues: CAIASLAGGNAEQFF. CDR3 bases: TGTGCCATCGCAAGTCTAGCGGGAGGTAATGCTGAGCAGTTCTTC.

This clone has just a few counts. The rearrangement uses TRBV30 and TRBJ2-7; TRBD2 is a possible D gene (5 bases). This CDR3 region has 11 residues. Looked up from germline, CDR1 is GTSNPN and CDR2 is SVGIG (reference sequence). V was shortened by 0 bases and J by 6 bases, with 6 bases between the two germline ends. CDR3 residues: CAWSVGGEQYF. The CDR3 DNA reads TGTGCCTGGAGTGTAGGAGGCGAGCAGTACTTC.

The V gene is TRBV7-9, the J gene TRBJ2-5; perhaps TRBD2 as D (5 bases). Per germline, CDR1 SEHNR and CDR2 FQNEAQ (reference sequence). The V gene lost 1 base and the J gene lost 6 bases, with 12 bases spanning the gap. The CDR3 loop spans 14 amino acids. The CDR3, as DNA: TGTGCCAGCAGCTTAGTTGGGGTCGGGAAGACCCAGTACTTC. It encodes CASSLVGVGKTQYF.

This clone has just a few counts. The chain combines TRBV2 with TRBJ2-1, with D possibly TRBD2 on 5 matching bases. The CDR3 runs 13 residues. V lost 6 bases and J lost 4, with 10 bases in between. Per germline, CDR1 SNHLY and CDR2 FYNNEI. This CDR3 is CASREDRYNEQFF. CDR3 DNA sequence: TGTGCCAGCAGGGAGGACCGATACAATGAGCAGTTCTTC.

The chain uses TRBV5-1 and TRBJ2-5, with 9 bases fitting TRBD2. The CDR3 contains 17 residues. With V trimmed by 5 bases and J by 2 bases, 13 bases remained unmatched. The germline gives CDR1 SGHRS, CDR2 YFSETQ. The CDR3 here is CASSQCGGGRGQETQYF. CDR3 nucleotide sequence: TGCGCCAGCAGTCAATGCGGGGGGGGCCGGGGACAAGAGACCCAGTACTTC.

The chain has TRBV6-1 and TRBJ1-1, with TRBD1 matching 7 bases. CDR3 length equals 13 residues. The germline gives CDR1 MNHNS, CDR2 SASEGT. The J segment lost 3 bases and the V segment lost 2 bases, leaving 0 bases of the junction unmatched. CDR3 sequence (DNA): TGTGCCAGCAGTGAAACAGGGGACACTGAAGCTTTCTTT. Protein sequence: CASSETGDTEAFF.

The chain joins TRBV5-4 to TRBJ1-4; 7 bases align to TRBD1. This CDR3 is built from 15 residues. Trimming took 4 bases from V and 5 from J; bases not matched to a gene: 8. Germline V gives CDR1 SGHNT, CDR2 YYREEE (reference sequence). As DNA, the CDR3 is TGTGCCAGCAGCCGGTGGGACAGTAGCAATGAAAAACTGTTTTTT. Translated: CASSRWDSSNEKLFF.

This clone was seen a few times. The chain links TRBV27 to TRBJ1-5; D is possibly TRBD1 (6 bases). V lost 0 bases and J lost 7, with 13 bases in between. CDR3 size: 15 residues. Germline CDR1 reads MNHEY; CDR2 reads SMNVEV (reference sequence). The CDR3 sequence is CASSLSSRGRQPQHF. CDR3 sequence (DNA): TGTGCCAGCAGTTTATCGTCCAGGGGTCGGCAGCCCCAGCATTTT.

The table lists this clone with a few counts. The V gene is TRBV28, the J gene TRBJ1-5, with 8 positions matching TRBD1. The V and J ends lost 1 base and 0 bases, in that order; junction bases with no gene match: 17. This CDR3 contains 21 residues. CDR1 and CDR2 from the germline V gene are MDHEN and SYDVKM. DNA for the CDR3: TGTGCCAGCAGTTTATTTCCCCGACAGGGGCCCCGTCAGAATAGCAATCAGCCCCAGCATTTT. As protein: CASSLFPRQGPRQNSNQPQHF.

Here the CDR3 DNA reads TGTGCCTGGATAGCGTGGCCCTACGAGCAGTACTTC. This gives the protein CAWIAWPYEQYF. The gene calls are TRBV30 and TRBJ2-7; D is possibly TRBD2 (5 bases). The V gene's germline CDR1 is GTSNPN and CDR2 SVGIG (reference sequence). Trimming left V 4 bases short and J 2 bases short, with 9 bases between. The CDR3 loop spans 12 amino acids.

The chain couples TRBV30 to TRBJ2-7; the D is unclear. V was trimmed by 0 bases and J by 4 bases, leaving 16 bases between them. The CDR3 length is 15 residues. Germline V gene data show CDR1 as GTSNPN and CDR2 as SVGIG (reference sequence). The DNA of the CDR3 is TGTGCCTGGAGTGTACGGCGCCAGACACGTTACGAGCAGTACTTC. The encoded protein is CAWSVRRQTRYEQYF. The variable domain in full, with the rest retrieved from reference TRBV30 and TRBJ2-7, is SQTIHQWPATLVQPVGSPLSLECTVEGTSNPNLYWYRQAAGRGLQLLFYSVGIGQISSEVPQNLSASRPQDRQFILSSKKLLLSDSGFYLCAWSVRRQTRYEQYFGPGTRLTVT.

CDR3 coding DNA: TGTGCCAGCAAAGGACAGGGGGCTCTATATGGCTACACCTTC. Translating it yields CASKGQGALYGYTF. The chain joins TRBV2 to TRBJ1-2; TRBD1 agrees at 11 bases. With V trimmed by 7 bases and J by 5 bases, 6 bases remained unmatched. Germline loops: CDR1 SNHLY, CDR2 FYNNEI. The CDR3 totals 14 residues.